The rows below give T cell receptor beta chains drawn from one sample of a study of cytomegalovirus exposure and HLA in healthy donors. Measured with immunoSEQ multiplex PCR; TCRdb has only the in-frame clones, and not every one. The table includes about 160,000 clones, about 70% detected once. Sequencing input: PBMCs. Receptors were obtained from a woman between 40 and 55 years old in good health and CMV-seropositive. The CDR3 runs from the conserved cysteine through the conserved F or W. The order of the fields is clone size, J gene, V gene, D gene, CDR3 DNA, CDR3 protein. The D gene is left open where the match is weak. Expanded clones get a size class; other rows say once, few or many, or leave the size out.

abundance: .
j_gene: TRBJ2-2
v_gene: TRBV28
d_gene: .
CDR3nt: TGTGCCAGCAGGCGGTTTGGCGCCCCCACCGGGGAGCTGTTTTTT
CDR3aa: CASRRFGAPTGELFF

abundance: .
j_gene: TRBJ2-2
v_gene: TRBV5-4
d_gene: TRBD1
CDR3nt: TGTGCCAGCAGCCTGGGACAGGGAGGCACCGGGGAGCTGTTTTTT
CDR3aa: CASSLGQGGTGELFF

abundance: .
j_gene: TRBJ2-3
v_gene: TRBV7-2
d_gene: .
CDR3nt: TGTGCCAGCAGCTTTAAGAGTGGGCCAGATACGCAGTATTTT
CDR3aa: CASSFKSGPDTQYF

abundance: .
j_gene: TRBJ2-1
v_gene: TRBV27
d_gene: TRBD2
CDR3nt: TGTGCCAGCATAAGACTAGCGGGAGTGTGGGGCAATGAGCAGTTCTTC
CDR3aa: CASIRLAGVWGNEQFF

abundance: few
j_gene: TRBJ2-3
v_gene: TRBV7-8
d_gene: .
CDR3nt: TGTGCCAGCAGCCCCCCGGGCGGGACCAACACAGATACGCAGTATTTT
CDR3aa: CASSPPGGTNTDTQYF

abundance: .
j_gene: TRBJ1-5
v_gene: TRBV27
d_gene: .
CDR3nt: TGTGCCAGCAGTCCATACAGGGTCGATCAGCCCCAGCATTTT
CDR3aa: CASSPYRVDQPQHF

abundance: .
j_gene: TRBJ1-2
v_gene: TRBV4-3
d_gene: .
CDR3nt: TGCGCCAGCAGCCAAGATACGGTGGTCGGCTACACCTTC
CDR3aa: CASSQDTVVGYTF

abundance: .
j_gene: TRBJ1-2
v_gene: TRBV5-1
d_gene: .
CDR3nt: TGCGCCAGCAGCACCGATTCAGGGGCTAACTATGGCTACACCTTC
CDR3aa: CASSTDSGANYGYTF

abundance: .
j_gene: TRBJ1-5
v_gene: TRBV18
d_gene: .
CDR3nt: TGTGCCAGCTCACACGGAGATGTTAGCAATCAGCCCCAGCATTTT
CDR3aa: CASSHGDVSNQPQHF

abundance: few
j_gene: TRBJ2-1
v_gene: TRBV5-4
d_gene: .
CDR3nt: TGTGCCAGCAGCTTGGACGGGAGCTCCTACAATGAGCAGTTCTTC
CDR3aa: CASSLDGSSYNEQFF

abundance: .
j_gene: TRBJ2-7
v_gene: TRBV5-1
d_gene: .
CDR3nt: TGCGCCAGCGGTCGCTCCCAGGGTTACGAGCAGTACTTC
CDR3aa: CASGRSQGYEQYF

abundance: .
j_gene: TRBJ1-5
v_gene: TRBV28
d_gene: TRBD1
CDR3nt: TGTGCCAGCTTCCCCGGGACAGGGTACAATCAGCCCCAGCATTTT
CDR3aa: CASFPGTGYNQPQHF

abundance: .
j_gene: TRBJ2-3
v_gene: TRBV7-2
d_gene: TRBD2
CDR3nt: TGTGCCAGCAGCTTAGCCCCACTAGCGGGAGTCACAGATACGCAGTATTTT
CDR3aa: CASSLAPLAGVTDTQYF

abundance: .
j_gene: TRBJ1-2
v_gene: TRBV15
d_gene: .
CDR3nt: TGTGCCACCAGCAGAGGCAAGGGCCCCGCGGGGGCGGGTGGCTACACCTTC
CDR3aa: CATSRGKGPAGAGGYTF

abundance: .
j_gene: TRBJ1-1
v_gene: TRBV6-1
d_gene: .
CDR3nt: TGTGCCAGCAGTGATAGTCAGGGCAGGACTGAAGCTTTCTTT
CDR3aa: CASSDSQGRTEAFF

abundance: .
j_gene: TRBJ2-5
v_gene: TRBV28
d_gene: .
CDR3nt: TGTGCCAGCAGTCCCTCAGGGAAACAAGAGACCCAGTACTTC
CDR3aa: CASSPSGKQETQYF